This T cell receptor (beta chain) was identified during a study of long-term antiretroviral therapy in people with HIV. Study information: Of all samples, the earliest predate the 2015 immediate-ART recommendation by about a decade. Study-level results: Repertoire composition at all time points was dominated by clones that had expanded before ART. Nothing was known about ART adherence, viral resistance or changes in therapy.

Survey-level resolution applied to immunoSEQ assay v3.0. Profiling relied on immunoSEQ multiplex PCR, and the TCRdb table lists in-frame clones only, not all of them. The profile covers under 30,000 clones, with over 70% appearing a single time and 4.5% to 5.5% taken by the ten largest. The length of the CDR3 is 19 residues. CDR1 WNHNN and CDR2 SYGVQD come from the germline V gene (reference sequence). V was pared by 0 bases and J by 5 bases, with 15 bases of the junction left unmatched. For this clone: Its specificity is unknown.

This chain links TRBV10-1 with TRBJ2-3; 9 bases agree with TRBD2. The receptor comes from a man aged 18-30 years with HIV. The sample here was unsorted PBMCs, taken 3 years after starting antiretroviral therapy. The CDR3: CASSESPNFAGGPVDTQYF. In DNA, the CDR3 is TGCGCCAGCAGTGAGTCCCCAAACTTTGCGGGGGGGCCTGTAGATACGCAGTATTTT.